This T cell receptor beta chain was sequenced in a study of blood T cell repertoires in COVID-19. Profiling relied on immunoSEQ multiplex PCR, and the TCRdb table lists in-frame clones only, not all of them. The profile shows 120,000 or so clones, around 87% of them singletons. Per germline, CDR1 SGHRS and CDR2 YFSETQ. The CDR3 consists of 14 residues. V lost 7 bases and J lost 1; bases outside the gene matches: 6. V and J are TRBV5-1 and TRBJ1-1, with 8 bases that match TRBD1. Material for sequencing was peripheral blood. The sequence derives from a woman aged 55-70 years with acute or convalescent COVID-19. The CDR3 bases are TGCGCCAGCGGCGACAGGGGAGGGAACACTGAAGCTTTCTTT. Its translation: CASGDRGGNTEAFF.